This entry lists 2 T cell receptor beta chains sequenced from one sample in a study of blood T cells in healthy people across ages (dated by TCRdb to the mid-2010s). Library creation used 5' RACE. Sequencer: Illumina HiSeq 2500. A second PCR of roughly 7 to 12 cycles was performed with a sample-barcoded 5' primer and a J-beta primer mix. Clones were called with MiXCR by TCRdb after fastp trimmed the public reads at Q25, and only in-frame beta chains were retained. CDR3 protein duplicates are merged, each entry listing the most common genes and DNA. This sample comprises roughly 1.7 million distinct CDR3 sequences, 30% to 40% of them detected only once. The ten largest clones represent about 10% of the sample. The sample taken for sequencing was blood. The receptors derive from a woman between 25 and 40 years old in good health.

This sequence joins TRBV11-2 and TRBJ2-1; D is uncertain. CDR1 is SGHAT, CDR2 FQNNGV, per germline. This CDR3 is built from 14 residues. V lost 0 bases and J 9 bases, leaving 12 bases between the germline ends. The CDR3 nucleotides are TGTGCCAGCAGCTTAGATCTAGGTCTGGGTGAGCAGTTCTTC. Translating it yields CASSLDLGLGEQFF. Full variable domain (remainder filled in from reference TRBV11-2 and TRBJ2-1): EAGVAQSPRYKIIEKRQSVAFWCNPISGHATLYWYQQILGQGPKLLIQFQNNGVVDDSQLPKDRFSAERLKGVDSTLKIQPAKLEDSAVYLCASSLDLGLGEQFFGPGTRLTVL.

This clonotype appeared a few times. This chain uses TRBV3-1 with TRBJ1-5, with no clear D. The CDR3 covers 13 residues. Trimming pared 0 bases from V and 7 bases from J, leaving 7 bases between. Germline V gene data show CDR1 as LGHDT and CDR2 as YNNKEL (reference sequence). The CDR3 spells CASSQDLVQPQHF. In DNA, the CDR3 is TGTGCCAGCAGCCAAGATCTGGTCCAGCCCCAGCATTTT.